This TCR beta chain was sequenced during a study of blood T cell repertoires in COVID-19. Profiling relied on immunoSEQ multiplex PCR, and the TCRdb table lists in-frame clones only, not all of them. The table has about 160,000 clones, roughly 88% seen once. The TCR was taken from a man between 18 and 29 years old with acute or convalescent COVID-19. The sequencing input was peripheral blood.

The CDR3 sequence is CASSQFGPTDTQYF. The CDR3 DNA reads as TGTGCCAGCAGCCAATTTGGCCCCACAGATACGCAGTATTTT. The V gene is TRBV3-1 (or the pseudogene TRBV3-2), the J gene TRBJ2-3; D remains ambiguous. The CDR3 has 14 amino acids. V lost 2 bases and J 2 bases, leaving 8 bases between the germline ends. The germline gives CDR1 LGHDT, CDR2 YNNKEL (reference sequence).